These T cell receptor beta chains were read from a single sample in a study of graft-versus-host responses after intestinal transplantation. Antigens for these TCRs are unknown. Sequencing was performed with immunoSEQ multiplex PCR; in TCRdb, only in-frame clones are kept and a portion is missing. The table shows about 59,000 clones, with almost 95% occurring only once. The input for sequencing was unstimulated CD4+ T cells sorted from spleen or lymph node cells, taken before transplant. These receptors were collected from a human donor who was the organ donor for an intestinal transplant. CDR3s include the opening cysteine and the closing phenylalanine or tryptophan. A D gene is named only where the DNA matches it firmly. A row's size may be missing; if present it is once, few, many or a size class.

J: TRBJ1-2
D: NA
V: TRBV7-2
size: NA
CDR3: CASSARDTGDYGYTF
DNA: TGTGCCAGCAGCGCCCGGGACACGGGAGACTATGGCTACACCTTC

J: TRBJ1-3
D: NA
V: TRBV7-9
size: NA
CDR3: CASSLTYPWGNTIYF
DNA: TGTGCCAGCAGCCTCACCTACCCGTGGGGGAACACCATATATTTT

J: TRBJ1-4
D: TRBD1
V: TRBV7-9
size: NA
CDR3: CASSLRQGNEKLFF
DNA: TGTGCCAGCAGCTTACGACAGGGAAATGAAAAACTGTTTTTT

J: TRBJ2-7
D: NA
V: TRBV18
size: NA
CDR3: CASSPDRLGNTGEQYF
DNA: TGTGCCAGCTCACCCGACAGGTTAGGCAATACGGGCGAGCAGTACTTC

J: TRBJ2-7
D: TRBD2
V: TRBV5-1
size: NA
CDR3: CASSSSGYEQYF
DNA: TGCGCCAGCAGCTCTAGCGGCTACGAGCAGTACTTC

J: TRBJ1-5
D: NA
V: TRBV10-3
size: once
CDR3: CAISEFRDSNQPQHF
DNA: TGTGCCATCAGTGAGTTTCGCGATAGCAATCAGCCCCAGCATTTT

J: TRBJ1-2
D: TRBD1
V: TRBV19
size: few
CDR3: CASRTRDRVSYGYTF
DNA: TGTGCCAGCCGAACCCGGGACAGGGTTTCCTATGGCTACACCTTC

J: TRBJ2-7
D: NA
V: TRBV14
size: NA
CDR3: CASSRGTAYEQYF
DNA: TGTGCCAGCAGCAGAGGGACTGCCTACGAGCAGTACTTC

J: TRBJ2-5
D: NA
V: TRBV7-2
size: NA
CDR3: CASTPSVKETQYF
DNA: TGTGCCAGCACCCCTAGCGTAAAAGAGACCCAGTACTTC

J: TRBJ2-1
D: TRBD1
V: TRBV5-1
size: NA
CDR3: CASSLAVQGERVEQFF
DNA: TGCGCCAGCAGCTTGGCCGTTCAGGGGGAGCGCGTCGAGCAGTTCTTC

J: TRBJ2-7
D: NA
V: TRBV10-3
size: NA
CDR3: CASSYPTGASYEQYF
DNA: TGTGCCAGCAGTTACCCTACAGGTGCCTCTTACGAGCAGTACTTC

J: TRBJ2-3
D: NA
V: TRBV4-1
size: NA
CDR3: CASSPGTSHTQYF
DNA: TGCGCCAGCAGCCCCGGGACCTCGCATACGCAGTATTTT

J: TRBJ1-2
D: TRBD1
V: TRBV10-3
size: NA
CDR3: CAISESGGTDYGYTF
DNA: TGTGCCATCAGTGAGTCAGGGGGCACGGACTATGGCTACACCTTC

J: TRBJ1-6
D: TRBD1
V: TRBV7-9
size: NA
CDR3: CASSLGQGNRSPLHF
DNA: TGTGCCAGCAGCTTAGGACAGGGAAATCGTTCACCCCTCCACTTT

J: TRBJ2-1
D: TRBD2
V: TRBV6-1
size: NA
CDR3: CASRVSGGAYNEQFF
DNA: TGTGCCAGCAGGGTTAGCGGGGGGGCCTACAATGAGCAGTTCTTC

J: TRBJ2-2
D: NA
V: TRBV5-1
size: NA
CDR3: CASSLGETGELFF
DNA: TGCGCCAGCAGCTTGGGGGAAACCGGGGAGCTGTTTTTT

J: TRBJ2-2
D: NA
V: TRBV19
size: NA
CDR3: CASSIVSNTGELFF
DNA: TGTGCCAGTAGTATAGTTTCGAACACCGGGGAGCTGTTTTTT

J: TRBJ1-2
D: NA
V: TRBV7-2
size: once
CDR3: CASSFRVNGYTF
DNA: TGTGCCAGCAGCTTCAGGGTCAATGGCTACACCTTC

J: TRBJ1-4
D: NA
V: TRBV18
size: NA
CDR3: CASSRQRGSSNEKLFF
DNA: TGTGCCAGCTCACGACAACGAGGGTCGAGTAATGAAAAACTGTTTTTT

J: TRBJ1-6
D: NA
V: TRBV5-4
size: NA
CDR3: CASSFTIGNHSPLHF
DNA: TGTGCCAGCAGCTTCACCATCGGGAATCATTCACCCCTCCACTTT

J: TRBJ1-1
D: NA
V: TRBV5-6
size: once
CDR3: CASSLTGRRGNTEAFF
DNA: TGTGCCAGCAGCTTAACGGGACGGAGGGGGAACACTGAAGCTTTCTTT

J: TRBJ2-3
D: NA
V: TRBV6-4
size: NA
CDR3: CASSDRSTDTQYF
DNA: TGTGCCAGCAGTGATCGTAGCACAGATACGCAGTATTTT

J: TRBJ1-6
D: NA
V: TRBV6-1
size: NA
CDR3: CATGLGQNSPLHF
DNA: TGTGCCACTGGGCTAGGACAGAATTCACCCCTCCACTTT

J: TRBJ2-7
D: TRBD2
V: TRBV10-2
size: NA
CDR3: CASSGRLGREDEQYF
DNA: TGCGCCAGCAGTGGGCGACTAGGGCGGGAGGACGAGCAGTACTTC

J: TRBJ2-7
D: TRBD1
V: TRBV15
size: NA
CDR3: CATSITGGTYEQYF
DNA: TGTGCCACCAGCATAACAGGGGGGACCTACGAGCAGTACTTC

J: TRBJ1-2
D: TRBD1
V: TRBV9
size: NA
CDR3: CASSVGRGDSLNYGYTF
DNA: TGTGCCAGCAGCGTAGGTCGGGGGGACAGTTTGAACTATGGCTACACCTTC

J: TRBJ1-3
D: NA
V: TRBV6-5
size: NA
CDR3: CASIRAGGNTIYF
DNA: TGTGCCAGCATAAGGGCGGGTGGAAACACCATATATTTT

J: TRBJ1-1
D: NA
V: TRBV19
size: NA
CDR3: CASSPAAGPPNTEAFF
DNA: TGTGCCAGTAGTCCCGCGGCAGGCCCACCGAACACTGAAGCTTTCTTT

J: TRBJ2-5
D: TRBD2
V: TRBV11-1
size: once
CDR3: CASSPWGGQETQYF
DNA: TGTGCCAGCAGCCCGTGGGGGGGCCAAGAGACCCAGTACTTC

J: TRBJ2-2
D: NA
V: TRBV6-7
size: NA
CDR3: CASSYRGSYTGELFF
DNA: TGTGCCAGCAGTTATCGTGGGTCGTACACCGGGGAGCTGTTTTTT

J: TRBJ2-3
D: TRBD2
V: TRBV5-1
size: NA
CDR3: CASSLCSRTSGTDTQYF
DNA: TGCGCCAGCAGCTTGTGTTCCAGGACTAGCGGCACAGATACGCAGTATTTT